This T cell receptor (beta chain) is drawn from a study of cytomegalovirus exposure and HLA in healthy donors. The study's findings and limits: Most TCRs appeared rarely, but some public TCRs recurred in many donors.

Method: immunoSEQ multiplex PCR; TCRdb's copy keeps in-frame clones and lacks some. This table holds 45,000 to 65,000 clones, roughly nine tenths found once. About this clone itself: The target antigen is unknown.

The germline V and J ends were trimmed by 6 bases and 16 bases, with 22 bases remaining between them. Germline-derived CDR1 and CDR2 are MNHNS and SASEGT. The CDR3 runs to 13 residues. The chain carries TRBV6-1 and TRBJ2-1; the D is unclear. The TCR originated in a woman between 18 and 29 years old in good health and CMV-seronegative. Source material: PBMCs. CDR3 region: CASSDPTQVPFFF. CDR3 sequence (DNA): TGTGCCAGCAGCGATCCTACCCAGGTTCCCTTCTTCTTC.